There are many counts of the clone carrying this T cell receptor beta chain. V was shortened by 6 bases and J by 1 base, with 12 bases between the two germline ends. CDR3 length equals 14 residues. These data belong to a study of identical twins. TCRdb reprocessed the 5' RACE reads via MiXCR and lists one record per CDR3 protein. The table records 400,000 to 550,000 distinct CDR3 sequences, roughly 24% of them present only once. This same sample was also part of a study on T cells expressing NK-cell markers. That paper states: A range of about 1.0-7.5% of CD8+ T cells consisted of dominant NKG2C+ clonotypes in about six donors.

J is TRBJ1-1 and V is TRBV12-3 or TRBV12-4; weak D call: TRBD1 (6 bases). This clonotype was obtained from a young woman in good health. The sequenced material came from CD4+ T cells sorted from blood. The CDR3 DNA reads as TGTGCCAGCAGCTTGACAGGATCGAACACTGAAGCTTTCTTT. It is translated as CASSLTGSNTEAFF.